The T cell receptor (beta chain) under discussion was sequenced for a study of tumor-infiltrating lymphocytes in oesophageal squamous cell carcinoma. Germline assignment: CDR1 SGHRS and CDR2 YFSETQ. The CDR3 covers 12 residues. TCRdb ran MiXCR on the PCR reads and lists one entry per CDR3 protein. The sample yields roughly 20,000 distinct CDR3 sequences, around 33% seen once. The sample taken for sequencing was esophageal tumor tissue. This TCR was sampled from a male donor with esophageal squamous cell carcinoma. The rearrangement links TRBV5-1 to TRBJ2-1, with D hard to call. The closer fit of TRBJ2-7 to the DNA end suggests the J call may be wrong. This CDR3 is CASSEEVREQYF. Here the CDR3 DNA reads TGCGCCAGCAGCGAAGAGGTCCGAGAGCAGTACTTC.